What follows are 27 T cell receptor beta chains derived from one specimen sequenced in a study of blood T cells in healthy people across ages. Alongside a J-beta primer mix, a sample-barcoded 5' primer served in a second PCR lasting about 7 to 12 cycles. TCRdb re-called the 5' RACE reads through MiXCR, storing one row per CDR3 protein. This table holds approximately 850,000 distinct CDR3 sequences, around 45% found once. The sample consisted of blood. The source is a man in his sixties in good health.

The chain has TRBV7-2 and TRBJ2-3; 11 bases are a match to TRBD2. The CDR3 is 18 residues long. The germline CDR1 and CDR2 sequences are SGHTA and FQGNSA. Trimming took 5 bases from V and 0 from J; bases not matched to a gene: 10. The CDR3 loop reads CASSHRSSGGASTDTQYF. CDR3 nucleotide sequence: TGTGCCAGCAGCCATCGGAGTAGCGGGGGGGCTAGCACAGATACGCAGTATTTT.

The rearrangement joins TRBV7-7 to TRBJ2-3, with TRBD2 matching 8 bases. This CDR3 is 14 amino acids long. Germline trimming cut 5 bases from V and 6 bases from J; bases unmatched to any gene: 7. Germline values: CDR1 SSHAT, CDR2 FNYEAQ (reference sequence). CDR3 sequence: CASSETGGLDTQYF. The CDR3 nucleotides read TGTGCCAGCAGCGAGACGGGGGGGCTTGATACGCAGTATTTT. Supplemented by reference TRBV7-7 and TRBJ2-3, the full variable domain reads GAGVSQSPRYKVTKRGQDVTLRCDPISSHATLYWYQQALGQGPEFLTYFNYEAQPDKSGLPSDRFSAERPEGSISTLTIQRTEQRDSAMYRCASSETGGLDTQYFGPGTRLTVL.

This clonotype occurred a few times. J is TRBJ2-5 and V is TRBV29-1; D uncertain. Trimming took 4 bases from V and 5 from J, leaving 11 bases between them. CDR1 is SQVTM and CDR2 is ANQGSEA in the germline V gene. The CDR3 extends over 12 amino acids. In DNA form, the CDR3 reads TGCAGCGTTGCTTCGAGGCTGGAGACCCAGTACTTC. Amino acids: CSVASRLETQYF. Based on the CDR3 plus reference TRBV29-1 and TRBJ2-5, the full variable domain is SAVISQKPSRDICQRGTSLTIQCQVDSQVTMMFWYRQQPGQSLTLIATANQGSEATYESGFVIDKFPISRPNLTFSTLTVSNMSPEDSSIYLCSVASRLETQYFGPGTRLLVL.

Only a few counts were recorded for this clonotype. V usage is TRBV28 and J usage is TRBJ1-4; 7 positions match TRBD1. The CDR3 spans 16 residues. The ends lost 10 bases at V and 2 bases at J; junction bases unmatched: 13. Germline V CDR1 and CDR2: MDHEN, SYDVKM. The CDR3 spells CAIQPQGGYTNEKLFF. DNA for the CDR3: TGTGCCATCCAACCTCAGGGGGGGTACACTAATGAAAAACTGTTTTTT.

In its sample, this clonotype was seen a few times. The chain uses TRBV29-1 and TRBJ2-7, with 9 bases aligning to TRBD1. V lost 5 bases to trimming and J lost 4 bases; unmatched junction nucleotides: 9. The germline V gene encodes CDR1 SQVTM and CDR2 ANQGSEA. The CDR3 is made up of 14 amino acids. The CDR3 DNA is TGCAGCGTTATCCGGGACAGGGTTCCATACGAGCAGTACTTC. This translates into CSVIRDRVPYEQYF.

The rearrangement uses TRBV7-2 and TRBJ2-4, with D possibly matching TRBD2 (5 bases). V lost 2 bases and J 15 bases, leaving 17 bases between the germline ends. Germline CDR1 reads SGHTA; CDR2 reads FQGNSA. The CDR3 has 13 amino acids. For the CDR3, the DNA is TGTGCCAGCAGCTTATCGGGCGGAGGCCGGGGGTACTTC. Translating gives CASSLSGGGRGYF. Combining the CDR3 with reference TRBV7-2 and TRBJ2-4 gives the whole variable domain GAGVSQSPSNKVTEKGKDVELRCDPISGHTALYWYRQSLGQGLEFLIYFQGNSAPDKSGLPSDRFSAERTGGSVSTLTIQRTQQEDSAVYLCASSLSGGGRGYFGAGTRLSVL.

The chain recombines TRBV9 with TRBJ2-1; D remains unclear. This CDR3 has 13 amino acids. V was clipped by 3 bases and J by 4 bases, with 8 bases between them. Germline CDR1 SGDLS, CDR2 YYNGEE. The CDR3 DNA is TGTGCCAGCAGCGCTGACGGGTACAATGAGCAGTTCTTC. Protein: CASSADGYNEQFF.

In its sample, this clonotype was seen once. This sequence joins TRBV4-2 and TRBJ2-3; 9 positions match TRBD2. Germline V gene sequence: CDR1 LGHNA, CDR2 YNFKEQ. After removal of 4 bases from V and 1 base from J, the junction contained 6 bases not matched to a gene. This CDR3 spans 16 amino acids. The CDR3 bases are TGTGCCAGCAGCCCCACTACTAGCGGGCGCACAGATACGCAGTATTTT. This codes for CASSPTTSGRTDTQYF.

The chain carries TRBV6-6 and TRBJ1-5; 7 bases map to TRBD1. Germline CDR1 MNHNY, CDR2 SVGAGI (reference sequence). V lost 4 bases, J lost 1 base, and 4 bases stayed unmatched. This CDR3 comprises 15 residues. CDR3 DNA sequence: TGTGCCAGCAGTTCCGGGACAGCGAGCAATCAGCCCCAGCATTTT. Amino acids: CASSSGTASNQPQHF.

This clonotype has just one count. The CDR3 protein is CASSQEVVPGAPDTQYF. CDR3 DNA sequence: TGTGCCAGCAGCCAGGAGGTCGTCCCCGGGGCACCAGATACGCAGTATTTT. V gene TRBV3-1 combines with J gene TRBJ2-3; D tentatively fits TRBD1 or TRBD2 (5 bases each). Looked up from germline, CDR1 is LGHDT and CDR2 is YNNKEL (reference sequence). The ends were cut back, 3 bases at V and 4 bases at J, with 20 bases in the middle. The CDR3 has 17 residues.

The chain has TRBV6-2 or TRBV6-3 and TRBJ2-1; D gene unclear. The J call may be faulty, since TRBJ2-7 better matches the DNA end. The CDR3 contains 16 residues. Germline loops: CDR1 MNHEY, CDR2 SVGEGT. CDR3 nucleotide sequence: TGTGCCAGCAGTTACGGGGTAGCAAGCTCCTACAATGAGCAGTACTTC. Encoded protein: CASSYGVASSYNEQYF.

This clonotype was picked up one time. The CDR3 nucleotides read TGTGCCAGCAGCTTAGATTCCGGGACAGGGGGCGACGGGGAAACTGGCTACACCTTC. Its translation is CASSLDSGTGGDGETGYTF. The J gene is TRBJ1-2, the V gene TRBV11-3, with 12 bases identical to TRBD1. The J segment lost 7 bases and the V segment lost 0 bases, leaving 15 bases of the junction unmatched. There are 19 residues in the CDR3. CDR1 and CDR2 (germline): SGHNT, YENEEA.

CDR3 amino acids: CASSQTGLDEKLFF. In nucleotides, the CDR3 is TGCGCCAGCAGCCAAACGGGACTGGATGAAAAACTGTTTTTT. The chain has TRBV4-3 and TRBJ1-4, with D perhaps matching TRBD1 (5 bases). CDR3 length equals 14 residues. Trimming left V 2 bases short and J 6 bases short, with 10 bases between. The germline gives CDR1 LGHNA, CDR2 YSLEER.

This clonotype appeared a few times. The chain is built from TRBV4-3 and TRBJ1-2; D remains unclear. The CDR3 loop spans 13 amino acids. CDR1 LGHNA and CDR2 YSLEER come from the germline V gene. Trimming took 0 bases from V and 0 from J, leaving 2 bases between them. The CDR3 DNA is TGCGCCAGCAGCCAAGATCCTAACTATGGCTACACCTTC. This gives the protein CASSQDPNYGYTF.

Only a few counts were recorded for this clonotype. The chain links TRBV5-1 to TRBJ1-1; D is possibly TRBD1 (6 bases). Trimming stripped 0 bases from V and 1 base from J, with 13 bases between. In germline, CDR1 is SGHRS, CDR2 YFSETQ. The CDR3 loop spans 16 amino acids. CDR3 nucleotide sequence: TGCGCCAGCAGCTTGGCTGGGGGGGCCCAGAACACTGAAGCTTTCTTT. This sequence encodes CASSLAGGAQNTEAFF.

The gene calls are TRBV25-1 and TRBJ2-5, with unresolved D. Germline assignment: CDR1 MGHDK and CDR2 SYGVNS. This CDR3 has 15 amino acids. Trimming removed 3 bases at V and 0 bases at J, with 11 bases between. DNA for the CDR3: TGTGCCAGCAGTGACCACAGCTTTAACCAAGAGACCCAGTACTTC. Protein product: CASSDHSFNQETQYF.

V usage is TRBV5-4 and J usage is TRBJ2-5; a possible D gene is TRBD2 (6 bases). CDR3 length equals 13 residues. The germline gives CDR1 SGHNT, CDR2 YYREEE (reference sequence). Trimming pared 6 bases from V and 2 bases from J, leaving 11 bases between. CDR3: CASIPEGQETQYF. The DNA of the CDR3 is TGTGCCAGCATCCCGGAGGGTCAAGAGACCCAGTACTTC.

The rearrangement links TRBV12-3 or TRBV12-4 to TRBJ1-6, with D unclear. Trimming took off 5 bases at V and 0 bases at J, with 8 bases between the two ends. The CDR3 length is 15 residues. Written as DNA, the CDR3 is TGTGCCAGCAGTAGCTTTAGCTCCTATAATTCACCCCTCCACTTT. Amino acids: CASSSFSSYNSPLHF.

This clonotype occurred a few times. V is TRBV20-1 and J is TRBJ1-5, with D unclear. Looked up from germline, CDR1 is DFQATT and CDR2 is SNEGSKA (reference sequence). The CDR3 runs to 12 residues. V dropped 5 bases and J dropped 5 bases, with 10 bases sitting between them. The CDR3 nucleotides read TGCAGTGCTGTGAGTGGGGATCAGCCCCAGCATTTT. It yields the protein CSAVSGDQPQHF.

In this sample, this clonotype turned up a few times. The J gene is TRBJ2-5, the V gene TRBV11-3, with D possibly being TRBD1 (5 bases). The CDR3 is 15 residues long. Germline V gene lookup returns CDR1 SGHNT and CDR2 YENEEA. V lost 1 base and J lost 4, with 13 bases in between. The CDR3, as DNA: TGTGCCAGCAGCTTAGGATCGCAGGGTGGAGAGACCCAGTACTTC. Its translation is CASSLGSQGGETQYF.

Regarding this clonotype: At one end the junction does not follow the germline gene, possibly because of a read error. The V and J genes are TRBV9 and TRBJ2-3; D unresolved. The CDR3 is made up of 14 amino acids. Germline V gene lookup returns CDR1 SGDLS and CDR2 YYNGEE. The CDR3: CTSSYRPNTDTQYF. The CDR3 nucleotides are TGTACCAGCAGCTACCGTCCTAACACAGATACGCAGTATTTT. Full variable domain (remainder filled in from reference TRBV9 and TRBJ2-3): DSGVTQTPKHLITATGQRVTLRCSPRSGDLSVYWYQQSLDQGLQFLIQYYNGEERAKGNILERFSAQQFPDLHSELNLSSLELGDSALYFCTSSYRPNTDTQYFGPGTRLTVL.

The chain couples TRBV10-2 to TRBJ2-7; D uncertain. The CDR3 contains 15 residues. The germline V and J ends were trimmed by 3 bases and 7 bases, with 19 bases remaining between them. Germline V gene lookup returns CDR1 WSHSY and CDR2 SAAADI. The CDR3 DNA reads as TGCGCCAGCAGTGACGGATGGAGAACTAACAATGAGCAGTACTTC. Protein sequence: CASSDGWRTNNEQYF.

A few counts support this clonotype. The chain has TRBV7-2 and TRBJ2-5, with TRBD2 matching over 8 bases. The germline CDR1 and CDR2 sequences are SGHTA and FQGNSA. CDR3 length: 16 amino acids. V shed 4 bases, J shed 1 base, and the junction held 8 bases outside the gene matches. The DNA for the CDR3 is TGTGCCAGCAGCTCACGGGCTAGCGGGTTCCAAGAGACCCAGTACTTC. This translates into CASSSRASGFQETQYF.

The chain has TRBV6-5 and TRBJ1-2; 9 bases are shared with TRBD1. CDR3 length: 15 amino acids. V gave up 5 bases and J gave up 2 bases; unmatched junction bases: 6. The germline gives CDR1 MNHEY, CDR2 SVGAGI. The CDR3 protein is CASSQPGTGNYGYTF. The CDR3 DNA reads TGTGCCAGCAGTCAACCGGGGACAGGGAACTATGGCTACACCTTC.

The chain uses TRBV2 and TRBJ2-7; 9 bases map to TRBD1. The DNA matches TRBJ2-5 better at its end, which makes the J call doubtful. The CDR3 covers 14 residues. Germline V CDR1 and CDR2: SNHLY, FYNNEI. The CDR3 DNA reads TGTGCCAGCGGGATGACAGGGGGTGGAGAGACCCAGTACTTC. It translates to CASGMTGGGETQYF.

In this sample, this clonotype turned up many times. V gene TRBV4-3 combines with J gene TRBJ1-1; D unclear. This CDR3 has 14 amino acids. CDR1 LGHNA and CDR2 YSLEER come from the germline V gene. V lost 3 bases and J 5 bases, leaving 13 bases between the germline ends. This CDR3 is CASSQTSLKTEAFF. The CDR3, as DNA: TGCGCCAGCAGCCAGACCTCACTCAAGACTGAAGCTTTCTTT.

This clonotype was seen a few times. The rearrangement joins TRBV4-1 to TRBJ1-4; D not resolved. Germline values: CDR1 MGHRA, CDR2 YSYEKL. The CDR3 runs 16 residues. The V and J ends lost 3 bases and 7 bases respectively, with 18 bases between them. Here the CDR3 DNA reads TGCGCCAGCAGCCAGCAAACAGTCTCAAAAACTGAAAAACTGTTTTTT. Amino acid sequence: CASSQQTVSKTEKLFF.